Listed below are T cell receptor beta chains from one sample, sequenced in a study of T cell changes during pregnancy in multiple sclerosis. Assay used: immunoSEQ multiplex PCR; TCRdb lists only in-frame clones, some missing. The sample holds approximately 50,000 clones, around nine tenths seen once. This specimen consisted of CD4+ T cells from peripheral blood mononuclear cells, obtained after pregnancy. These receptors were obtained from a female donor in good health, enrolled as a control in a pregnancy study. Each CDR3 is given with its conserved first and last residue. Each record gives: D gene, J gene, clone size, V gene, CDR3 protein, CDR3 DNA. D genes are given only for firm matches. The size of a clone is reported for some rows only, either as once, few or many, or as a class for expanded clones.

-,TRBJ1-2,-,TRBV2,CASRVTGIPYGYTF,TGTGCCAGCAGGGTTACCGGGATCCCTTATGGCTACACCTTC
-,TRBJ2-5,-,TRBV7-7,CASTTSPGVETQYF,TGTGCTAGCACCACCTCCCCGGGGGTGGAGACCCAGTACTTC
TRBD1,TRBJ2-7,-,TRBV5-1,CASRGQANSYEQYF,TGCGCCAGCAGAGGACAGGCGAACTCCTACGAGCAGTACTTC
-,TRBJ2-5,-,TRBV18,CASSPSTAQETQYF,TGTGCCAGCTCACCGTCGACAGCCCAAGAGACCCAGTACTTC
TRBD1,TRBJ2-7,-,TRBV30,CAWSVLRTGGRLEQYF,TGTGCCTGGAGTGTACTCCGGACAGGGGGCCGTCTTGAGCAGTACTTC
-,TRBJ1-5,-,TRBV28,CASRDSEFQPQHF,TGTGCCAGCCGAGACAGTGAATTTCAGCCCCAGCATTTT
TRBD1,TRBJ2-1,-,TRBV6-1,CASSQDREQGHVNEQFF,TGTGCCAGCAGTCAAGATCGGGAACAGGGGCACGTCAATGAGCAGTTCTTC
TRBD1,TRBJ1-4,-,TRBV7-9,CASSLGQGENEKLFF,TGTGCCAGCAGTCTTGGACAGGGCGAGAATGAAAAACTGTTTTTT
-,TRBJ1-4,-,TRBV7-9,CASSFSPLNEKLFF,TGTGCCAGCAGCTTCAGTCCGCTTAATGAAAAACTGTTTTTT
-,TRBJ1-5,-,TRBV7-9,CASSVLEDQPQHF,TGTGCCAGCAGCGTTCTTGAGGATCAGCCCCAGCATTTT
-,TRBJ1-2,few,TRBV18,CASSADSYDGYTF,TGTGCCAGCTCAGCCGACAGCTATGACGGCTACACCTTC
-,TRBJ1-1,-,TRBV7-8,CASSPRAGKAFF,TGTGCCAGCAGCCCACGTGCCGGGAAAGCTTTCTTT
-,TRBJ2-5,few,TRBV5-1,CASSFQIGGTQETQYF,TGCGCCAGCAGCTTCCAAATCGGAGGGACCCAAGAGACCCAGTACTTC
TRBD2,TRBJ2-1,-,TRBV11-2,CASSTYRDYQFF,TGTGCCAGCAGCACCTACCGGGACTACCAGTTCTTC
-,TRBJ2-3,-,TRBV11-2,CASSLHTGLGDTQYF,TGTGCCAGCAGCTTACATACGGGACTGGGAGATACGCAGTATTTT
-,TRBJ1-1,once,TRBV7-8,CASSSGQMNTEAFF,TGTGCCAGCAGCTCCGGACAGATGAACACTGAAGCTTTCTTT
-,TRBJ2-7,-,TRBV19,CASSMTGLSYEQYF,TGTGCCAGTAGTATGACGGGATTAAGCTACGAGCAGTACTTC
TRBD1,TRBJ1-5,once,TRBV10-2,CASSVRGTAHNQPQHF,TGCGCCAGCAGTGTCCGGGGGACAGCCCACAATCAGCCCCAGCATTTT
-,TRBJ1-4,-,TRBV2,CAVRGANEKLFF,TGTGCAGTGCGGGGGGCTAATGAAAAACTGTTTTTT
-,TRBJ1-1,-,TRBV30,CAWSASGGGEAFF,TGTGCCTGGAGCGCCTCGGGGGGGGGAGAAGCTTTCTTT
TRBD1,TRBJ1-2,-,TRBV7-9,CASSSPGQYYGYTF,TGTGCCAGCAGCTCTCCGGGACAGTACTATGGCTACACCTTC
TRBD2,TRBJ2-3,once,TRBV7-9,CASSIGLGTDTQYF,TGTGCCAGCAGCATCGGACTAGGGACAGATACGCAGTATTTT
-,TRBJ2-3,-,TRBV7-9,CASSRSGGRGTDTQYF,TGTGCCAGCAGCCGGTCCGGGGGGCGTGGGACAGATACGCAGTATTTT
-,TRBJ2-3,-,TRBV6-1,CASSLGGTQYF,TGTGCCAGCAGTCTAGGGGGTACGCAGTATTTT
TRBD1,TRBJ2-7,-,TRBV19,CASTPGQPYEQYF,TGTGCCAGTACCCCGGGACAGCCCTACGAGCAGTACTTC
-,TRBJ2-6,few,TRBV28,CASSVALSGANVLTF,TGTGCCAGCAGTGTGGCCCTCTCTGGGGCCAACGTCCTGACTTTC
-,TRBJ1-5,-,TRBV6-5,CASSWNSGGNQPQHF,TGTGCCAGCAGCTGGAACTCCGGAGGCAATCAGCCCCAGCATTTT
-,TRBJ2-7,-,TRBV10-3,CAISPLQNEQYF,TGTGCCATCAGCCCCCTACAGAACGAGCAGTACTTC
-,TRBJ2-3,-,TRBV19,CASSMGRGPDTQYF,TGTGCCAGTAGTATGGGCAGGGGTCCAGATACGCAGTATTTT
TRBD2,TRBJ2-5,-,TRBV5-6,CASSRKGLAGVIGETQYF,TGTGCCAGCAGCAGGAAGGGACTAGCGGGAGTGATAGGGGAGACCCAGTACTTC
TRBD2,TRBJ2-5,-,TRBV28,CASRIRIIAGGGRETQYF,TGTGCCAGCAGGATACGGATAATAGCGGGAGGAGGTAGAGAGACCCAGTACTTC
-,TRBJ2-4,once,TRBV11-2,CASSSIKPGLLAKNIQYF,TGTGCCAGCAGCTCAATAAAACCAGGGTTACTAGCCAAAAACATTCAGTACTTC
-,TRBJ2-1,-,TRBV7-2,CATLSRSSYNEQFF,TGTGCCACCTTGTCTCGGTCGTCCTACAATGAGCAGTTCTTC
TRBD1,TRBJ1-2,-,TRBV28,CASSPRDREGYTF,TGTGCCAGCAGTCCCCGGGACAGGGAGGGCTACACCTTC
TRBD2,TRBJ2-1,-,TRBV15,CATSSPVRGGSYNEQFF,TGTGCCACCAGCAGTCCGGTGCGGGGGGGATCCTACAATGAGCAGTTCTTC
-,TRBJ2-2,-,TRBV19,CASSWTGQNTGELFF,TGTGCCAGTAGTTGGACCGGACAGAACACCGGGGAGCTGTTTTTT
-,TRBJ2-3,-,TRBV6-1,CASSEGLRGDDTQYF,TGTGCCAGCAGTGAAGGACTTAGGGGCGACGATACGCAGTATTTT
TRBD2,TRBJ2-7,-,TRBV7-2,CASSPGLATGYEQYF,TGTGCCAGCAGCCCGGGACTAGCGACTGGCTACGAGCAGTACTTC
-,TRBJ1-1,few,TRBV7-3,CASSLQGMDTEAFF,TGTGCCAGCAGCTTACAGGGGATGGACACTGAAGCTTTCTTT
-,TRBJ1-4,-,TRBV10-3,CAIRAAFEEKLFF,TGTGCCATCAGGGCGGCCTTTGAGGAAAAACTGTTTTTT
-,TRBJ1-2,-,TRBV9,CASSVGAGPNYGYTF,TGTGCCAGCAGCGTAGGGGCGGGTCCCAACTATGGCTACACCTTC
-,TRBJ2-1,-,TRBV5-1,CASSFAGILDEQFF,TGCGCCAGCAGCTTCGCGGGGATCCTGGATGAGCAGTTCTTC
-,TRBJ2-4,-,TRBV9,CASSVGVDSNIQYF,TGTGCCAGCAGCGTAGGAGTCGATTCTAACATTCAGTACTTC
TRBD2,TRBJ2-2,-,TRBV5-6,CASSLGTRDTGELFF,TGTGCCAGCAGCTTGGGGACTAGGGACACCGGGGAGCTGTTTTTT
-,TRBJ2-1,-,TRBV9,CASSVGAGAYNEQFF,TGTGCCAGCAGCGTAGGTGCGGGGGCTTACAATGAGCAGTTCTTC
TRBD1,TRBJ1-5,-,TRBV2,CASSLRGTGRINQPQHF,TGTGCCAGCAGTTTGAGGGGGACAGGCCGAATCAATCAGCCCCAGCATTTT
TRBD1,TRBJ1-1,-,TRBV5-1,CASSRDRALSTEAFF,TGCGCCAGCAGCCGGGACAGGGCTTTGAGCACTGAAGCTTTCTTT
TRBD1,TRBJ1-2,-,TRBV6-1,CATLQGAGGYTF,TGTGCCACCCTACAGGGGGCTGGGGGCTACACCTTC
TRBD2,TRBJ2-7,-,TRBV6-5,CASTDPAGTSDEQYF,TGTGCCAGCACCGATCCCGCCGGGACTAGCGACGAGCAGTACTTC
-,TRBJ2-7,-,TRBV6-5,CATALGHHEQYF,TGTGCCACCGCCCTGGGGCATCACGAGCAGTACTTC
-,TRBJ2-1,-,TRBV7-6,CASSLAGADEQFF,TGTGCCAGCAGCTTAGCAGGGGCCGATGAGCAGTTCTTC
-,TRBJ2-2,-,TRBV7-2,CASSFNRAGELFF,TGTGCCAGCAGCTTTAACAGGGCCGGGGAGCTGTTTTTT
TRBD2,TRBJ2-7,-,TRBV13,CASSSKDGLADEQYF,TGTGCCAGCAGCTCCAAGGACGGGCTAGCGGACGAGCAGTACTTC